The entry that follows covers one T cell receptor (beta chain) sequence. The data were produced by immunoSEQ multiplex PCR, yet TCRdb's version contains in-frame clones alone and is incomplete. The table shows approximately 270,000 clones, with about nine tenths occurring only once. This record comes from a study of blood T cell repertoires in COVID-19. Trimming at V came to 5 bases and at J to 9 bases, leaving 8 bases not matched to a gene. CDR3 length: 15 residues. From germline, CDR1 is SNHLY and CDR2 FYNNEI. This clonotype was sampled from a human donor in a cohort exposed to, infected with or recovered from COVID-19 (not recorded which). The donor label of this sample is uncertain. This chain links TRBV2 with TRBJ2-3; 13 bases align to TRBD2. Sequenced input: PBMCs or T cells enriched from blood (not recorded which). DNA of the CDR3: TGTGCCAGCAGTCCCACTAGCGGGGGGGCGAGGACGCAGTATTTT. It is translated as CASSPTSGGARTQYF.